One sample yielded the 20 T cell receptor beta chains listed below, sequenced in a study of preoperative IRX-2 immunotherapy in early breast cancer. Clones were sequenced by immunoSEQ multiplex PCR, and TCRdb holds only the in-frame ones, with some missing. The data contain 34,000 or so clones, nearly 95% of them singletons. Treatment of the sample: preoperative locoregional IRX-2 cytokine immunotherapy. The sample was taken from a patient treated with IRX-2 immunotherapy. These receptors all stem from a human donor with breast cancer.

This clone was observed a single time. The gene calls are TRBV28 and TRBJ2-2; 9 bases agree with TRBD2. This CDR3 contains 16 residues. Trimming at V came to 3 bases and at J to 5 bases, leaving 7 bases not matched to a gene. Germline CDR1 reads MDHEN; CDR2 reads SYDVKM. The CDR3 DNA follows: TGTGCCAGCAGTTTGGGGGTTAGCGGGAGAACCGGGGAGCTGTTTTTT. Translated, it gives CASSLGVSGRTGELFF.

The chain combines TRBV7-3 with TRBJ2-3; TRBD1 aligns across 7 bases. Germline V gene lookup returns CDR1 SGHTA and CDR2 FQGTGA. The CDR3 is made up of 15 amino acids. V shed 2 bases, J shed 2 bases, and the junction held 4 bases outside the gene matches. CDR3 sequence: CASSLWGQNTDTQYF. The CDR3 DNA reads TGTGCCAGCAGCTTATGGGGACAGAACACAGATACGCAGTATTTT.

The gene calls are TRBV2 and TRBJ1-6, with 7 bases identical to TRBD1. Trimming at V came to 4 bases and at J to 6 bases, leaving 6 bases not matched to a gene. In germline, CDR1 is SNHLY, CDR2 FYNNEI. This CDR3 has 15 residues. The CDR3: CASSGQGMGNSPLHF. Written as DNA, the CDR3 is TGTGCCAGCAGTGGACAGGGTATGGGTAATTCACCCCTCCACTTT.

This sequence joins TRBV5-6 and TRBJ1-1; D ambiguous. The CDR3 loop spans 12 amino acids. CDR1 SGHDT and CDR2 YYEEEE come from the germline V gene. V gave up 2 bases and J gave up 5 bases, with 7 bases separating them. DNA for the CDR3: TGTGCCAGCAGCTTCTTGGGGACTGAAGCTTTCTTT. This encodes CASSFLGTEAFF.

The CDR3 sequence is CASSRGDQPQHF. The CDR3 DNA is TGTGCCAGCTCACGGGGGGATCAGCCCCAGCATTTT. The chain uses TRBV18 and TRBJ1-5, with a tentative D call TRBD1 (5 bases). The CDR3 consists of 12 residues. V was pared by 4 bases and J by 5 bases, with 6 bases between. The V gene's germline CDR1 is KGHSH and CDR2 LQKENI.

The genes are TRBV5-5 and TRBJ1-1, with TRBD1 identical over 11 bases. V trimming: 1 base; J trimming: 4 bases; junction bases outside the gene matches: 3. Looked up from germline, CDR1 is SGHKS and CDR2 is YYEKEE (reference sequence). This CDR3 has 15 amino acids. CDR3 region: CASSLPGTGGTEAFF. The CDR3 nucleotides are TGTGCCAGCAGCTTGCCCGGGACAGGGGGCACTGAAGCTTTCTTT.

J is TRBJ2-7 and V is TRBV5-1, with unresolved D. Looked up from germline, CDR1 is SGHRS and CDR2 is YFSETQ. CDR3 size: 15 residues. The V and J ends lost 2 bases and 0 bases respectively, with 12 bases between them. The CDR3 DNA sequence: TGCGCCAGCAGCTTCACGGGTTTAAGCTCCTACGAGCAGTACTTC. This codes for CASSFTGLSSYEQYF.

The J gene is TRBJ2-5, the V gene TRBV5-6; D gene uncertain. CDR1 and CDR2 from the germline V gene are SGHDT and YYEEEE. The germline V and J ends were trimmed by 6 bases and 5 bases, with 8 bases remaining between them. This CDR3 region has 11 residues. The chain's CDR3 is CASTREETQYF. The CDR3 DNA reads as TGTGCCAGCACTCGCGAGGAGACCCAGTACTTC.

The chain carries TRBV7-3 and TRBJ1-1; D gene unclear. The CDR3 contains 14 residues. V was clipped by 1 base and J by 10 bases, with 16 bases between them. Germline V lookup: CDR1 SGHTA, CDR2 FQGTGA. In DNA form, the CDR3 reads TGTGCCAGCAGCTTAAACTCTGGGGATCTAGCAGCTTTCTTT. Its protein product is CASSLNSGDLAAFF.

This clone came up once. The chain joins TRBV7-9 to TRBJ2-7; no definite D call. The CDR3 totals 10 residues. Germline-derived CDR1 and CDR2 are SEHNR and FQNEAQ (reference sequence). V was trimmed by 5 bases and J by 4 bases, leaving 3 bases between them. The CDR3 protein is CASSGYEQYF. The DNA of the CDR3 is TGTGCCAGCAGCGGTTACGAGCAGTACTTC.

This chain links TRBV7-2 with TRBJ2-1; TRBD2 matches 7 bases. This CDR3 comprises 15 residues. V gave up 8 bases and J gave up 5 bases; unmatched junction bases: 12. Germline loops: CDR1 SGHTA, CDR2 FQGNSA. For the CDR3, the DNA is TGTGCCAGCCATCTTCTAGCGGCCTTCGACAATGAGCAGTTCTTC. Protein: CASHLLAAFDNEQFF. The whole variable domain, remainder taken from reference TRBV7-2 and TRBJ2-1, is GAGVSQSPSNKVTEKGKDVELRCDPISGHTALYWYRQSLGQGLEFLIYFQGNSAPDKSGLPSDRFSAERTGGSVSTLTIQRTQQEDSAVYLCASHLLAAFDNEQFFGPGTRLTVL.

The CDR3 loop is CASSQGLADYNEQFF. CDR3 DNA: TGCGCCAGCAGCCAAGGTCTAGCGGACTACAATGAGCAGTTCTTC. The rearrangement joins TRBV4-3 to TRBJ2-1; 7 positions agree with TRBD2. Unmatched junction bases numbered 3, after V lost 1 base and J lost 3 bases. The CDR3 is made up of 15 amino acids. Looked up from germline, CDR1 is LGHNA and CDR2 is YSLEER.

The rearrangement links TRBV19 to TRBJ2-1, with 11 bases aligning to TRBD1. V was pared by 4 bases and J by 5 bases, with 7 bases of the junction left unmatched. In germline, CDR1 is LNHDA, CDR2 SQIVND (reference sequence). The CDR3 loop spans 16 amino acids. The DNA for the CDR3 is TGTGCCAGTAGTAGACTGGGACAGGGGGGGGACAATGAGCAGTTCTTC. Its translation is CASSRLGQGGDNEQFF. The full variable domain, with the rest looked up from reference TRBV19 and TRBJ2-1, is DGGITQSPKYLFRKEGQNVTLSCEQNLNHDAMYWYRQDPGQGLRLIYYSQIVNDFQKGDIAEGYSVSREKKESFPLTVTSAQKNPTAFYLCASSRLGQGGDNEQFFGPGTRLTVL.

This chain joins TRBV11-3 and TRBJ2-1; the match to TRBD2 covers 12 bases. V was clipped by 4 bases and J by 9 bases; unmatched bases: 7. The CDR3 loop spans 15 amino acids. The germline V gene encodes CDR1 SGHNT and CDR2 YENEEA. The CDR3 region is CASSSGMTSGSEQFF. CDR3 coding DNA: TGTGCCAGCAGCTCCGGTATGACTAGCGGGAGTGAGCAGTTCTTC.

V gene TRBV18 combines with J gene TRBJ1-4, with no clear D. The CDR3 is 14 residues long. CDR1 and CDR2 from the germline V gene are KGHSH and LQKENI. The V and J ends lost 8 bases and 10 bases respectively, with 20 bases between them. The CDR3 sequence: CASTSGGPIGKLFF. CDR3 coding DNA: TGTGCCAGCACGAGTGGAGGCCCAATCGGAAAACTGTTTTTT.

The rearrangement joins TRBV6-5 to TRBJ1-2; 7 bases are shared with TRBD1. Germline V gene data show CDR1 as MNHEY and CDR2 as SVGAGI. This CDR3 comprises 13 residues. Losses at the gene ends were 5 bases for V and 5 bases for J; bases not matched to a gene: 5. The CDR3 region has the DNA TGTGCCAGCAGTCAGGGACAGCCATATGGCTACACCTTC. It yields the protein CASSQGQPYGYTF.

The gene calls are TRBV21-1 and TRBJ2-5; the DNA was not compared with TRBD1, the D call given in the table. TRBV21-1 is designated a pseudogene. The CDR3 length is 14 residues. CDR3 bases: TGTGCCTCCAGCCGCCGGGACAGCCAAGAGACCCAGTACTTC. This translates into CASSRRDSQETQYF.

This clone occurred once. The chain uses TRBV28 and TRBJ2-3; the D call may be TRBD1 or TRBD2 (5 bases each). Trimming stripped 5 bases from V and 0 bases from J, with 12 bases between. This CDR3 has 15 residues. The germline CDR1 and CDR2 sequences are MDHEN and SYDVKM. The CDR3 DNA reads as TGTGCCAGCAGTCTTTCCGGGGACAGCACAGATACGCAGTATTTT. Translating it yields CASSLSGDSTDTQYF.

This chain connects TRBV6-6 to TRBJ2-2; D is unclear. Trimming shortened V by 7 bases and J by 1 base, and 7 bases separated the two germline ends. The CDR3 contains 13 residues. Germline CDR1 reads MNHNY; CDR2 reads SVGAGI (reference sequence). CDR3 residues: CASKGGNTGELFF. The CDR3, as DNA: TGTGCCAGCAAAGGCGGGAACACCGGGGAGCTGTTTTTT.

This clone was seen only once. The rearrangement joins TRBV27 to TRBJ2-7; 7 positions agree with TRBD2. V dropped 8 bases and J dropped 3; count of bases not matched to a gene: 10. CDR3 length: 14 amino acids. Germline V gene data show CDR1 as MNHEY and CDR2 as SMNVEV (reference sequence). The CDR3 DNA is TGTGCCAGCGCCCGGGGAGGCGGGAGCTACGAGCAGTACTTC. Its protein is CASARGGGSYEQYF.